The 10 T cell receptor beta chains presented below share a single source sample, sequenced in a study of CD8 T cells in ankylosing spondylitis. From the 5' RACE reads, TCRdb called clonotypes with MiXCR, one entry per CDR3 protein. Here the sample spans 300,000 to 350,000 distinct CDR3 sequences, less than 25% being singletons. Sample: blood, either unsorted or a sorted T cell fraction (not recorded which). Receptors were obtained from a female donor with ankylosing spondylitis or in good health (not recorded which).

This clonotype occurred a few times. This chain links TRBV28 with TRBJ2-3, with 9 bases matching TRBD2. Germline-derived CDR1 and CDR2 are MDHEN and SYDVKM. The ends lost 5 bases at V and 5 bases at J; junction bases unmatched: 11. This CDR3 is 16 amino acids long. The CDR3 is CASSPTSAGGLDTQYF. Here the CDR3 DNA reads TGTGCCAGCAGTCCCACATCAGCGGGAGGACTAGATACGCAGTATTTT.

This sequence joins TRBV30 and TRBJ1-5, with D perhaps matching TRBD1 (6 bases). CDR3 length: 13 residues. The germline V gene encodes CDR1 GTSNPN and CDR2 SVGIG (reference sequence). V was shortened by 1 base and J by 7 bases, with 11 bases between the two germline ends. The CDR3 protein is CAWSEGEDQPQHF. CDR3 nucleotides: TGTGCCTGGAGTGAGGGGGAGGACCAGCCCCAGCATTTT. The variable domain in full, with the rest retrieved from reference TRBV30 and TRBJ1-5, is SQTIHQWPATLVQPVGSPLSLECTVEGTSNPNLYWYRQAAGRGLQLLFYSVGIGQISSEVPQNLSASRPQDRQFILSSKKLLLSDSGFYLCAWSEGEDQPQHFGDGTRLSIL.

The chain combines TRBV7-6 with TRBJ2-7; perhaps TRBD2 as D (5 bases). Germline CDR1 SGHVS, CDR2 FNYEAQ. The CDR3 has 15 residues. Trimming took 5 bases from V and 0 from J, leaving 14 bases between them. The CDR3 sequence: CASSDGLSSSYEQYF. The CDR3 DNA follows: TGTGCCAGCAGCGATGGACTTTCCAGCTCCTACGAGCAGTACTTC.

The rearrangement links TRBV20-1 to TRBJ2-7; 9 bases align to TRBD2. The CDR3 is 14 residues long. The V segment lost 5 bases and the J segment 3 bases; nucleotides outside the gene matches: 8. Germline V gene data show CDR1 as DFQATT and CDR2 as SNEGSKA (reference sequence). The CDR3 sequence is CSADPGTSIYEQYF. In nucleotides, the CDR3 is TGCAGTGCTGATCCAGGGACTAGCATCTACGAGCAGTACTTC.

This clonotype was counted between two and nine times. The genes are TRBV20-1 and TRBJ1-6, with D possibly matching TRBD1 (6 bases). CDR3 size: 13 residues. V lost 5 bases and J lost 6, with 11 bases in between. Germline lookup yields CDR1 DFQATT and CDR2 SNEGSKA (reference sequence). CDR3 nucleotide sequence: TGCAGTGCTGTGGCGGACAGTAATTCACCCCTCCACTTT. Amino acids: CSAVADSNSPLHF.

This clonotype was counted only a few times. The chain carries TRBV20-1 and TRBJ2-1; no firm D call. This CDR3 contains 15 residues. Per the germline V gene, CDR1 is DFQATT and CDR2 is SNEGSKA (reference sequence). The ends were cut back, 0 bases at V and 2 bases at J, with 11 bases in the middle. The DNA for the CDR3 is TGCAGTGCTAGAGACCAAGCCAGGACCTACAATGAGCAGTTCTTC. Translating gives CSARDQARTYNEQFF.

The chain recombines TRBV29-1 with TRBJ1-1; a possible D gene is TRBD1 (5 bases). From germline, CDR1 is SQVTM and CDR2 ANQGSEA. Trimming shortened V by 7 bases and J by 0 bases, and 15 bases separated the two germline ends. There are 14 residues in the CDR3. The CDR3 reads CSASGGLMNTEAFF. The CDR3 bases are TGCAGCGCCTCCGGGGGGTTGATGAACACTGAAGCTTTCTTT.

The chain uses TRBV5-1 and TRBJ2-1; D uncertain. Trimming took off 4 bases at V and 5 bases at J, with 13 bases between the two ends. CDR1 and CDR2 (germline): SGHRS, YFSETQ. The CDR3 loop spans 14 amino acids. This CDR3 is CASSPVPEDNEQFF. CDR3 coding DNA: TGCGCCAGCAGCCCCGTCCCCGAGGACAATGAGCAGTTCTTC. Supplemented by reference TRBV5-1 and TRBJ2-1, the full variable domain reads KAGVTQTPRYLIKTRGQQVTLSCSPISGHRSVSWYQQTPGQGLQFLFEYFSETQRNKGNFPGRFSGRQFSNSRSEMNVSTLELGDSALYLCASSPVPEDNEQFFGPGTRLTVL.

This clonotype was counted a few times. The rearrangement joins TRBV6-5 to TRBJ2-1, with D perhaps matching TRBD1 or TRBD2 (6 bases each). Germline V gene lookup returns CDR1 MNHEY and CDR2 SVGAGI. The V end was cut by 2 bases, the J end by 0 bases, with 14 bases between. This CDR3 has 17 amino acids. CDR3 coding DNA: TGTGCCAGCAGTTACGGACGGGGGACAAGCTCCTACAATGAGCAGTTCTTC. It codes for CASSYGRGTSSYNEQFF.

A single count supports this clonotype. V gene TRBV2 combines with J gene TRBJ2-7; either TRBD1 or TRBD2 may fit D (7 bases each). The CDR3 covers 15 residues. Germline CDR1 is SNHLY and CDR2 is FYNNEI. Trimming took off 3 bases at V and 8 bases at J, with 20 bases between the two ends. CDR3: CASSDRRGTVLKQYF. The CDR3 DNA sequence: TGTGCCAGCAGTGATCGGCGGGGGACAGTTCTAAAGCAGTACTTC.